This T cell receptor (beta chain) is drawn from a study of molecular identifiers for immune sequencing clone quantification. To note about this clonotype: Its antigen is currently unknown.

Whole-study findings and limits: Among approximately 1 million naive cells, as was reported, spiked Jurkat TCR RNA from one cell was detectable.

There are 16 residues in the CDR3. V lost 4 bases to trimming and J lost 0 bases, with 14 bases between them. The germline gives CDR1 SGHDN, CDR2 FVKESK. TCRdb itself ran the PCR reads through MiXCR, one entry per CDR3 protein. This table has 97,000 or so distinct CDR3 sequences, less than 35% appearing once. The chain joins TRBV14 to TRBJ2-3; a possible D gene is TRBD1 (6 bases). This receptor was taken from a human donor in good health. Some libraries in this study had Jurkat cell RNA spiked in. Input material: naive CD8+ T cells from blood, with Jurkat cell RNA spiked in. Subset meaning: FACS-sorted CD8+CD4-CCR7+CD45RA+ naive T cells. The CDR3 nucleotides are TGTGCCAGCAGCCCCCTGACAGGAGCTAGCACAGATACGCAGTATTTT. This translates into CASSPLTGASTDTQYF.